Following are 7 T cell receptor beta chains from one sample sequenced in a study of shared clonotypes between healthy human individuals. Libraries were prepared by immunoSEQ multiplex PCR; TCRdb keeps only in-frame clonotypes and omits some of them. The data hold approximately 2,300,000 clones, with less than 95% observed a single time. The sequenced sample was naive CD4+ T cells from PBMCs. Subset defined: CD45RA+ positively selected. The receptors come from a man aged 18 to 30 in good health. Some clones in this sample may be carry-over from other donors' samples.

A single count supports this clone. This chain joins TRBV5-4 and TRBJ1-1; no reliable D call. In germline, CDR1 is SGHNT, CDR2 YYREEE (reference sequence). The CDR3 has 13 residues. The V gene lost 2 bases and the J gene lost 3 bases, with 8 bases spanning the gap. The CDR3 loop reads CASSFDRYTEAFF. CDR3 DNA sequence: TGTGCCAGCAGCTTCGACCGTTACACTGAAGCTTTCTTT. Filled out from reference TRBV5-4 and TRBJ1-1, the complete variable domain reads ETGVTQSPTHLIKTRGQQVTLRCSSQSGHNTVSWYQQALGQGPQFIFQYYREEENGRGNFPPRFSGLQFPNYSSELNVNALELDDSALYLCASSFDRYTEAFFGQGTRLTVV.

The chain carries TRBV20-1 and TRBJ2-7; no clear D. The ends were cut back, 2 bases at V and 6 bases at J, with 5 bases in the middle. The CDR3 totals 10 residues. Germline CDR1 DFQATT, CDR2 SNEGSKA (reference sequence). The chain's CDR3 is CSARKIEQYF. In DNA, the CDR3 is TGCAGTGCTAGAAAGATCGAGCAGTACTTC.

The chain employs TRBV5-4 and TRBJ1-3; D is uncertain. V was trimmed by 3 bases and J by 8 bases, leaving 15 bases between them. The CDR3 contains 14 residues. Germline V lookup: CDR1 SGHNT, CDR2 YYREEE (reference sequence). DNA of the CDR3: TGTGCCAGCAGCTATCTCACACGGTGGGACACCATATATTTT. Its translation is CASSYLTRWDTIYF.

The chain employs TRBV5-1 and TRBJ2-7; D call uncertain. CDR1 is SGHRS, CDR2 YFSETQ, per germline. Trimming cost V 0 bases and J 2 bases, with 12 bases left between them. The CDR3 totals 15 residues. In nucleotides, the CDR3 is TGCGCCAGCAGCTTGGGAGTAGCCTTTACCTACGAGCAGTACTTC. Protein product: CASSLGVAFTYEQYF.

This chain uses TRBV5-1 with TRBJ2-7; the match to TRBD1 covers 9 bases. The germline gives CDR1 SGHRS, CDR2 YFSETQ. Unmatched junction bases numbered 12, after V lost 7 bases and J lost 4 bases. CDR3 length equals 15 residues. The CDR3 spells CASSSVDRGTYEQYF. The CDR3 nucleotides are TGCGCCAGCTCTTCCGTGGACAGGGGAACTTACGAGCAGTACTTC.

In the case of this clone: The same CDR3 is also encoded by other DNA sequences in this sample. This chain uses TRBV5-1 with TRBJ2-5; TRBD2 aligns across 7 bases. This CDR3 has 14 residues. The J segment lost 1 base and the V segment lost 1 base, leaving 1 base of the junction unmatched. Looked up from germline, CDR1 is SGHRS and CDR2 is YFSETQ. The DNA for the CDR3 is TGCGCCAGCAGCTTGACTAGCGCCCAAGAGACCCAGTACTTC. This gives the protein CASSLTSAQETQYF.

This chain connects TRBV28 to TRBJ2-1; TRBD2 is a possible D gene (6 bases). V dropped 7 bases and J dropped 2 bases, with 12 bases sitting between them. The CDR3 has 14 residues. Germline CDR1 MDHEN, CDR2 SYDVKM. The CDR3 sequence: CASKVGGTYNEQFF. CDR3 DNA: TGTGCCAGCAAGGTCGGGGGAACCTACAATGAGCAGTTCTTC.